This passage covers 9 T cell receptor beta chains from one sample sequenced in a study of PD-1 blockade in classical Hodgkin lymphoma. Time point here: cycle 4 day 1 (C4D1), after more than five weeks of nivolumab. Every single patient, without exception, relapsed after autologous stem cell transplantation, and brentuximab vedotin exposure varied. Only in-frame clones appear in the TCRdb table, and some are missing; sequencing was by immunoSEQ multiplex PCR. Found here are 100,000 or so clones, around 90% of them singletons; the top ten hold around 19%. The sample here was peripheral blood mononuclear cells (PBMCs), taken before the fourth cycle of nivolumab. The source of these receptors is a human donor with classical Hodgkin lymphoma.

CDR3 nucleotide sequence: TGCGCCAGCAGCATGAAGACAGGACTAGCACCGGGACTAGCGGGAGGGAGTGGGGCCAACGTCCTGACTTTC. Translation: CASSMKTGLAPGLAGGSGANVLTF. This chain uses TRBV5-1 with TRBJ2-6, with TRBD2 matching 16 bases. Germline CDR1 SGHRS, CDR2 YFSETQ. The CDR3 has 24 residues. With 4 bases clipped from V and 3 bases from J, the junction kept 22 bases outside the gene matches.

V usage is TRBV6-1 and J usage is TRBJ2-7; D remains ambiguous. V was pared by 2 bases and J by 3 bases, with 2 bases between. This CDR3 is built from 11 residues. Germline V lookup: CDR1 MNHNS, CDR2 SASEGT. CDR3 residues: CASSEYYEQYF. The CDR3 DNA sequence: TGTGCCAGCAGTGAATACTACGAGCAGTACTTC.

The rearrangement uses TRBV9 and TRBJ1-2, with D possibly matching TRBD1 (6 bases). The CDR3 loop spans 16 amino acids. In germline, CDR1 is SGDLS, CDR2 YYNGEE. Trimming shortened V by 0 bases and J by 4 bases, and 16 bases separated the two germline ends. CDR3 sequence (DNA): TGTGCCAGCAGCGTAGATTCCCGGGGGCTCGCCTATGGCTACACCTTC. Residues: CASSVDSRGLAYGYTF.

The rearrangement joins TRBV5-6 to TRBJ2-3; the D gene is possibly TRBD1 (6 bases). CDR3 size: 14 residues. Trimming left V 4 bases short and J 0 bases short, with 9 bases between. Germline CDR1 and CDR2: SGHDT and YYEEEE. The CDR3 nucleotides are TGTGCCAGCAGCCAGGGGTCGAGCACAGATACGCAGTATTTT. Translated: CASSQGSSTDTQYF.

The chain joins TRBV4-1 to TRBJ2-5; 10 bases are a match to TRBD1. The V segment lost 6 bases and the J segment 5 bases; nucleotides outside the gene matches: 6. The CDR3 is 14 amino acids. Germline-derived CDR1 and CDR2 are MGHRA and YSYEKL. The CDR3 sequence is CASSKDRGLETQYF. The CDR3 DNA reads as TGCGCCAGCAGTAAAGACAGGGGGCTTGAGACCCAGTACTTC.

The chain uses TRBV11-3 and TRBJ2-6, with D hard to call. The CDR3 consists of 14 residues. From germline, CDR1 is SGHNT and CDR2 YENEEA. Deletions cut 8 bases from V and 3 bases from J, with 11 bases between. CDR3 sequence reads: CASSPWSGANVLTF. CDR3 nucleotides: TGTGCCAGCTCCCCATGGAGTGGGGCCAACGTCCTGACTTTC. The variable domain in full, with the rest retrieved from reference TRBV11-3 and TRBJ2-6, is EAGVVQSPRYKIIEKKQPVAFWCNPISGHNTLYWYLQNLGQGPELLIRYENEEAVDDSQLPKDRFSAERLKGVDSTLKIQPAELGDSAVYLCASSPWSGANVLTFGAGSRLTVL.

The chain uses TRBV4-3 and TRBJ1-4; the match to TRBD1 covers 7 bases. The CDR3 length is 17 residues. The trim removed 1 base at V and 1 base at J, leaving 6 bases unmatched. CDR1 and CDR2 (germline): LGHNA, YSLEER. DNA for the CDR3: TGCGCCAGCAGCCAAGGACAGGGAACGCGAACTAATGAAAAACTGTTTTTT. It translates to CASSQGQGTRTNEKLFF.

The chain couples TRBV6-1 to TRBJ2-7; 9 bases match TRBD1. This CDR3 is 14 amino acids long. CDR1 and CDR2 from the germline V gene are MNHNS and SASEGT. After removal of 6 bases from V and 0 bases from J, the junction contained 3 bases not matched to a gene. The CDR3 coding sequence is TGTGCCAGCAGGGACAGGGGAGGCTCCTACGAGCAGTACTTC. This encodes CASRDRGGSYEQYF.

This rearrangement joins TRBV28 to TRBJ1-2; no reliable D call. Per the germline V gene, CDR1 is MDHEN and CDR2 is SYDVKM. The CDR3 has 14 amino acids. V was pared by 5 bases and J by 4 bases, with 14 bases between. The CDR3 reads CASSKTSGGYGYTF. The CDR3 bases are TGTGCCAGCAGTAAAACGTCGGGCGGCTATGGCTACACCTTC.